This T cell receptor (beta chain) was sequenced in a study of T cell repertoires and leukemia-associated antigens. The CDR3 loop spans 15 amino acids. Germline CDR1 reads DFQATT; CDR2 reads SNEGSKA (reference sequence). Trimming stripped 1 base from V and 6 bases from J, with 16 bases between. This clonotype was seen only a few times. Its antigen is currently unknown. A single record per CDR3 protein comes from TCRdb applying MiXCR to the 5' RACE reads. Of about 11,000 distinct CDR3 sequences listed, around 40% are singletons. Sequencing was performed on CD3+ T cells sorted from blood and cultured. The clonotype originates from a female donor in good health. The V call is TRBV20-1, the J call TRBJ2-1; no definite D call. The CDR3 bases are TGCAGTGCTAGAGTTGGAGCACTTGCTGGCAATGAGCAGTTCTTC. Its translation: CSARVGALAGNEQFF.